This T cell receptor beta chain was found in a study of shared clonotypes between healthy human individuals. Germline V gene sequence: CDR1 SGHNT, CDR2 YYREEE (reference sequence). The CDR3 sequence is 15 residues long. Deletions cut 3 bases from V and 0 bases from J, with 10 bases between. Some clones are missing from TCRdb's copy, which holds only in-frame ones; the method was immunoSEQ multiplex PCR. The data show hundreds of thousands of clones, roughly 97% seen once. Source material: naive CD4+ T cells sorted from blood. Subset here: CD45RA+ positively selected. The chain joins TRBV5-4 to TRBJ2-1; D unclear. The TCR originated in a woman aged 25-40 years in good health. CDR3 loop: CASSSGSNSYNEQFF. DNA for the CDR3: TGTGCCAGCAGCTCAGGATCGAACTCCTACAATGAGCAGTTCTTC.